This TCR beta chain derives from a study of STAT5B mutations in CD4+ large granular lymphocyte leukemia. The V gene lost 7 bases and the J gene lost 0 bases, with 7 bases spanning the gap. Germline V gene sequence: CDR1 MNHNS, CDR2 SASEGT. This CDR3 has 13 residues. Method: immunoSEQ multiplex PCR; TCRdb's copy keeps in-frame clones and lacks some. The sample has approximately 40,000 clones; approximately 84% are singletons. The receptor was isolated from a human donor in good health. The source material was CD4+ T cells from blood buffy coats. The rearrangement links TRBV6-1 to TRBJ1-3; D is possibly TRBD1 (5 bases). CDR3 in DNA: TGTGCCAGCATAGGGGACTCTGGAAACACCATATATTTT. Encoded protein: CASIGDSGNTIYF.